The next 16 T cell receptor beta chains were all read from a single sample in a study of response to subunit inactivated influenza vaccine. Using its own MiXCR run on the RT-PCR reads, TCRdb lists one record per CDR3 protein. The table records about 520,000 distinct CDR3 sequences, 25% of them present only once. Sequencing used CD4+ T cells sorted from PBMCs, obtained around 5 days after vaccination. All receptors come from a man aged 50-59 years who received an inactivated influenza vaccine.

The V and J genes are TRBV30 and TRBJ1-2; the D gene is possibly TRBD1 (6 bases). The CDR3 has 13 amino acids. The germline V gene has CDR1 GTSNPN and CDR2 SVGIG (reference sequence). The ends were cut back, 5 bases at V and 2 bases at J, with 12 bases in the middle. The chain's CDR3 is CAWVKDRNYGYTF. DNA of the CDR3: TGTGCCTGGGTAAAGGACAGAAACTATGGCTACACCTTC. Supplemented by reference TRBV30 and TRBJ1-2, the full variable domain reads SQTIHQWPATLVQPVGSPLSLECTVEGTSNPNLYWYRQAAGRGLQLLFYSVGIGQISSEVPQNLSASRPQDRQFILSSKKLLLSDSGFYLCAWVKDRNYGYTFGSGTRLTVV.

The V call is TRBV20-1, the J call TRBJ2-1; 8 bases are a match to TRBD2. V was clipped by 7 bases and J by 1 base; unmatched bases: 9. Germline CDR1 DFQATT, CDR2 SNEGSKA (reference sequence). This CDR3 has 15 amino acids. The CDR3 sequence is CSGQRAGVSYNEQFF. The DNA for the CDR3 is TGCAGTGGTCAGCGAGCGGGAGTTTCCTACAATGAGCAGTTCTTC.

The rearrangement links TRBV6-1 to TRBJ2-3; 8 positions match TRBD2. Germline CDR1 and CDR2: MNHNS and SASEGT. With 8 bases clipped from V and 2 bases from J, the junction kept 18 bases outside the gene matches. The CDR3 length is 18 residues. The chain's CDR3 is CASAGGGGGEGLTDTQYF. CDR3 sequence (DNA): TGTGCCAGCGCGGGGGGCGGAGGTGGGGAGGGCCTCACAGATACGCAGTATTTT.

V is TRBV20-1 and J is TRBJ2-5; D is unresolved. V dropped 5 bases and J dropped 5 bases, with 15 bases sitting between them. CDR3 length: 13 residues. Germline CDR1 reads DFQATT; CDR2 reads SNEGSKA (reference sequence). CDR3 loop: CSAPAPGVETQYF. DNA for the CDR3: TGCAGTGCTCCTGCCCCAGGAGTGGAGACCCAGTACTTC.

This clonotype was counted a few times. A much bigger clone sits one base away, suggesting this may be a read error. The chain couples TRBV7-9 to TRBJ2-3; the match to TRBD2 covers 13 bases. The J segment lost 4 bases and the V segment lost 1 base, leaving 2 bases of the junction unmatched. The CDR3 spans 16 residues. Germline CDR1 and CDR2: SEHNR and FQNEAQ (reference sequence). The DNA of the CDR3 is TGTGCCAGCAGCTTAGGGACTAGCGGGAGTTCAGATACGCAGTATTTT. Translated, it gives CASSLGTSGSSDTQYF.

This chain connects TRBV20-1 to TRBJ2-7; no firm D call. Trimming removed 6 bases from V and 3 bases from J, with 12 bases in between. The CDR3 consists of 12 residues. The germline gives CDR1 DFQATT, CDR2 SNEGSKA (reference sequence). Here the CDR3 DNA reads TGCAGTGCCGCCTATGGAGACTACGAGCAGTACTTC. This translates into CSAAYGDYEQYF.

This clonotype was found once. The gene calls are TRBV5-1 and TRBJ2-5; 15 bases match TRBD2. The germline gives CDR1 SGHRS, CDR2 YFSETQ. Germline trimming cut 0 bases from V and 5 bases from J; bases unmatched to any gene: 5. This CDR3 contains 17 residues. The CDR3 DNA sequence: TGCGCCAGCAGCTTGGAAGGGACTAGCGGGGGGCGGGAGACCCAGTACTTC. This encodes CASSLEGTSGGRETQYF.

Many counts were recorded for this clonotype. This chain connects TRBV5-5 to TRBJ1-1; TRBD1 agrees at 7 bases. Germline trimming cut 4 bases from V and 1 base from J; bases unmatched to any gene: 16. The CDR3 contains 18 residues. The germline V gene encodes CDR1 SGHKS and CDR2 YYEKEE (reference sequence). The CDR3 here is CASSLRTGRNLGNTEAFF. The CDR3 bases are TGTGCCAGCAGCCTGAGGACAGGAAGGAATCTTGGGAACACTGAAGCTTTCTTT.

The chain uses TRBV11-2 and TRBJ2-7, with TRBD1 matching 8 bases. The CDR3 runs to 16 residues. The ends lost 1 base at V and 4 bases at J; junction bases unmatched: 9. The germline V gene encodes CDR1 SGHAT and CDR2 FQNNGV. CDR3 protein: CASSLAQGASLYEQYF. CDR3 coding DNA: TGTGCCAGCAGCTTAGCCCAGGGGGCCTCACTTTACGAGCAGTACTTC.

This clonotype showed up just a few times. The chain's CDR3 is CASSQTSGQGSYEQYF. Written as DNA, the CDR3 is TGCGCCAGCAGCCAAACTTCGGGACAGGGATCATACGAGCAGTACTTC. This rearrangement joins TRBV4-3 to TRBJ2-7; 9 bases are shared with TRBD1. Germline-derived CDR1 and CDR2 are LGHNA and YSLEER. The CDR3 covers 16 residues. Trimming cost V 2 bases and J 4 bases; bases outside gene matches: 9.

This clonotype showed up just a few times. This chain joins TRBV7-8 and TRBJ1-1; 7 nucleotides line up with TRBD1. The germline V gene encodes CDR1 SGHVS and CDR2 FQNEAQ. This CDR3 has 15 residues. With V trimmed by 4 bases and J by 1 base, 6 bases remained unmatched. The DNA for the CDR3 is TGTGCCAGCAGCTCCCTGGGACAGACGAACACTGAAGCTTTCTTT. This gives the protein CASSSLGQTNTEAFF.

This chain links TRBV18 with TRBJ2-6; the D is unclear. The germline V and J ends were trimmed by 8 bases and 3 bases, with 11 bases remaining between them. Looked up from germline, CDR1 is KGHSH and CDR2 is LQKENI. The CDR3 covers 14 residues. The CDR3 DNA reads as TGTGCCAGCGCAGCCGGGTATGGGGCCAACGTCCTGACTTTC. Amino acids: CASAAGYGANVLTF. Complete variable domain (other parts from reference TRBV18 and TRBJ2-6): NAGVMQNPRHLVRRRGQEARLRCSPMKGHSHVYWYRQLPEEGLKFMVYLQKENIIDESGMPKERFSAEFPKEGPSILRIQQVVRGDSAAYFCASAAGYGANVLTFGAGSRLTVL.

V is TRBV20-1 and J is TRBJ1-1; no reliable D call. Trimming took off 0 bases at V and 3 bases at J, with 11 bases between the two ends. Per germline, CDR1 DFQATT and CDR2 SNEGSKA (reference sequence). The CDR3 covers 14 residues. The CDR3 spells CSAREGVWDTEAFF. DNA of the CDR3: TGCAGTGCTAGAGAGGGCGTCTGGGACACTGAAGCTTTCTTT.

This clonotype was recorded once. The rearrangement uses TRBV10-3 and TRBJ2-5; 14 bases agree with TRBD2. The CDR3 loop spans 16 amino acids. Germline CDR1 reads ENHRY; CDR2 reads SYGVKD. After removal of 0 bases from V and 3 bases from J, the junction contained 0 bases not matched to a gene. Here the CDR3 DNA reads TGTGCCATCAGTGAGTCGACTAGCGGGGGGGAAGAGACCCAGTACTTC. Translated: CAISESTSGGEETQYF.

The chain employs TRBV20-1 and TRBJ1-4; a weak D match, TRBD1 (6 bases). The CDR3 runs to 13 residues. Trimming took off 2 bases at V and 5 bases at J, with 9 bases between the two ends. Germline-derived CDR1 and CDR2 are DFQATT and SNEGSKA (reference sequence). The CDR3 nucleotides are TGCAGTGCTAGAACAGGGATAAATGAAAAACTGTTTTTT. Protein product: CSARTGINEKLFF.

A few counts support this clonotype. The CDR3 here is CASSKSTEAFF. CDR3 nucleotide sequence: TGTGCCAGCAGCAAATCGACTGAAGCTTTCTTT. V is TRBV21-1 and J is TRBJ1-1. TRBV21-1 counts as a pseudogene. This CDR3 has 11 residues.